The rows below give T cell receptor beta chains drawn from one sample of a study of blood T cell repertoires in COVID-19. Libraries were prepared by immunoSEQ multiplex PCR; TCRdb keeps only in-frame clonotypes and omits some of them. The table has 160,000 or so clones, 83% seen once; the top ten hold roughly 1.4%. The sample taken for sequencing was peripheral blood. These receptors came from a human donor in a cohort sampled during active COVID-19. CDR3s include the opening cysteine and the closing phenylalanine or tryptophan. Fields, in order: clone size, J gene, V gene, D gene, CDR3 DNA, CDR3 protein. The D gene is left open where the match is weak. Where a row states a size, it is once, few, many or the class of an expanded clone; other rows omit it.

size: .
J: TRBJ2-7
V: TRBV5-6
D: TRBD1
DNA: TGTGCCAGCAGTTTTGACAGGGATCCCTACGAGCAGTACTTC
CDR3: CASSFDRDPYEQYF

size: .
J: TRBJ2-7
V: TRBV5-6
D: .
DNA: TGTGCCAGCAGCTTGGCCCGACAGGAGCACTTC
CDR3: CASSLARQEHF

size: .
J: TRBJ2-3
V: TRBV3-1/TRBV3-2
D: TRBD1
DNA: TGTGCCAGCAGCCAACCGCGCCTCGGACAGGGCGCTCTCAAAGATACGCAGTATTTT
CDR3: CASSQPRLGQGALKDTQYF

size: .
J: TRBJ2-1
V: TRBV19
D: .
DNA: TGTGCCAGTCAAGAGGGTAGCTCCTACAATGAGCAGTTCTTC
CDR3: CASQEGSSYNEQFF

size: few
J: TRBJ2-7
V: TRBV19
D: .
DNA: TGTGCCAGTAGGCAGACAGGAACTTACGAGCAGTACTTC
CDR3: CASRQTGTYEQYF

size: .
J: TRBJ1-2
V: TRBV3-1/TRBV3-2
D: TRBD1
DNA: TGTGCCAGCAGCCTTGGGACAGTCTATAACTATGGCTACACCTTC
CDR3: CASSLGTVYNYGYTF

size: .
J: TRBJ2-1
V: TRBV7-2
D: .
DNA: TGTGCCAGCAGCCTAGGAACTAGCCCTGAGCAGTTCTTC
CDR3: CASSLGTSPEQFF

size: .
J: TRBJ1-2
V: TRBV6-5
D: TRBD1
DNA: TGTGCCAGCAGTCGACAGGGGGCGCGCGGCTACACCTTC
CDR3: CASSRQGARGYTF

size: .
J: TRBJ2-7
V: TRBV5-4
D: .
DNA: TGTGCCAGCAGATTTGGGTTGACAGACGCAACTCCTGAGCAGTACTTC
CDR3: CASRFGLTDATPEQYF

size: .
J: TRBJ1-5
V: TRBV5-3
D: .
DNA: TGTGCCAGGACCAGCTCCAGGGGCCCTCGGACGAGCAATCAGCCCCAGCATTTT
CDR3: CARTSSRGPRTSNQPQHF

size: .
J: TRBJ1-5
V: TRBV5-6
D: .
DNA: TGTGCCAGCAGTTTTGCCGGGACATCGAATCAGCCCCAGCATTTT
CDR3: CASSFAGTSNQPQHF

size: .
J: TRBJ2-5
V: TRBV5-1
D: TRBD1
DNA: TGCGCCAGCAGCACACAGGGGCGTGGAGAGACCCAGTACTTC
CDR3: CASSTQGRGETQYF